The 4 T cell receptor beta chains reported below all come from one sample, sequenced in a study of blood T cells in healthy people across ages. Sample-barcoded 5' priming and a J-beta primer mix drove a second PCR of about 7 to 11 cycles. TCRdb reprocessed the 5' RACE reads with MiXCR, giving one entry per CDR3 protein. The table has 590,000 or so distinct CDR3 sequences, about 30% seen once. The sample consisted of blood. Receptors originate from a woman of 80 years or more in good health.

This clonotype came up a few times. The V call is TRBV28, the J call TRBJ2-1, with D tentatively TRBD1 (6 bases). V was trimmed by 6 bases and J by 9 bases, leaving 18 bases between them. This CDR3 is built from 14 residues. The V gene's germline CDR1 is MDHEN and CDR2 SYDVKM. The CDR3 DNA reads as TGTGCCAGCAGCACGTTTAGGGACAACGCTGAGCAGTTCTTC. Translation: CASSTFRDNAEQFF.

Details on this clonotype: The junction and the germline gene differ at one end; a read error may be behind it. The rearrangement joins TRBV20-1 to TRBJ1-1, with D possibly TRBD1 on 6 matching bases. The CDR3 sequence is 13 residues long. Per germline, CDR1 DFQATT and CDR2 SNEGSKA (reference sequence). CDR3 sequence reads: CSATTGRNTVAFF. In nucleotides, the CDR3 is TGCAGCGCCACGACAGGTAGAAACACTGTAGCTTTCTTT.

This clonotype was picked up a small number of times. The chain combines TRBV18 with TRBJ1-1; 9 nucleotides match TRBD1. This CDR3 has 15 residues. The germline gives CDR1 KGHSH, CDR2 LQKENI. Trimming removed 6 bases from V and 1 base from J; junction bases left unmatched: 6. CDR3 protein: CASSRRTGENTEAFF. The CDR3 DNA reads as TGTGCCAGCTCCCGCAGGACAGGGGAGAACACTGAAGCTTTCTTT.

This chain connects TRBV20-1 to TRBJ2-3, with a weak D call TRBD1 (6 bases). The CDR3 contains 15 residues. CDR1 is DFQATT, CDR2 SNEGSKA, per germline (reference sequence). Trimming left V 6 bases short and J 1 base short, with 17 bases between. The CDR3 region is CSAGSGEWGTDTQYF. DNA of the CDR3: TGCAGTGCAGGATCAGGGGAGTGGGGCACAGATACGCAGTATTTT.